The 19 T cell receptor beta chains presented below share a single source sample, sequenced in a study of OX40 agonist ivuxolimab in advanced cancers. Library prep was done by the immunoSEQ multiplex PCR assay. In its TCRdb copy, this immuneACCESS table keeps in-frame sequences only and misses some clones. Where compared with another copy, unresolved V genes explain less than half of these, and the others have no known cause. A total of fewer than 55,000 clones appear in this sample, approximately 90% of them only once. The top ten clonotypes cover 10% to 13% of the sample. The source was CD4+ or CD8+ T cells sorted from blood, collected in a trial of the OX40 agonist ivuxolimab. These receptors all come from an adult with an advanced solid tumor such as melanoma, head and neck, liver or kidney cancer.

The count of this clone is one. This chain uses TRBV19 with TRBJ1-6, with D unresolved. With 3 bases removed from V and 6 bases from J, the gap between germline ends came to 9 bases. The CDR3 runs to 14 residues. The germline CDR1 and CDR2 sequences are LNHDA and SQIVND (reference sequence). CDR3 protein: CASSILGLNSPLHF. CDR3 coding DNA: TGTGCCAGTAGTATCTTAGGCCTTAATTCACCCCTCCACTTT.

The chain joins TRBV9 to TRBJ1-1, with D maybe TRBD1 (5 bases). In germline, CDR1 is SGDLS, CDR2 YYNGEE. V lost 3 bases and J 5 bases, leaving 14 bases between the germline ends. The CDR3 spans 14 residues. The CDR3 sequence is CASSGGRGKTEAFF. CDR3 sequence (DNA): TGTGCCAGCAGCGGAGGGAGGGGAAAAACTGAAGCTTTCTTT.

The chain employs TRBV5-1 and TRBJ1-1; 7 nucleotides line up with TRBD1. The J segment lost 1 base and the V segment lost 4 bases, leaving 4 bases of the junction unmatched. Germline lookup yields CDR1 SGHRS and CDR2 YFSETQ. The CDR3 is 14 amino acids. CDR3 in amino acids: CASSTRQGNTEAFF. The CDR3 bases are TGCGCCAGCAGCACAAGACAGGGGAACACTGAAGCTTTCTTT. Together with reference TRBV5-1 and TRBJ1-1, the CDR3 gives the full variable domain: KAGVTQTPRYLIKTRGQQVTLSCSPISGHRSVSWYQQTPGQGLQFLFEYFSETQRNKGNFPGRFSGRQFSNSRSEMNVSTLELGDSALYLCASSTRQGNTEAFFGQGTRLTVV.

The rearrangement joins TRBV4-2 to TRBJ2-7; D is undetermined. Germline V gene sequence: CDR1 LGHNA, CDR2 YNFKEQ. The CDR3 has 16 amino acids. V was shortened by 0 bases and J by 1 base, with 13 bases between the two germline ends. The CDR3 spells CASSQDQDLPSYEQYF. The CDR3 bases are TGTGCCAGCAGCCAAGATCAAGACCTACCATCCTACGAGCAGTACTTC.

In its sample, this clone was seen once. In DNA, the CDR3 is TGTGCCAGCAGCGAGCTTGAAGAGACCCAGTACTTC. Its protein is CASSELEETQYF. The chain links TRBV7-9 to TRBJ2-5, with D hard to call. The germline gives CDR1 SEHNR, CDR2 FQNEAQ (reference sequence). The ends were cut back, 5 bases at V and 3 bases at J, with 7 bases in the middle. The CDR3 covers 12 residues.

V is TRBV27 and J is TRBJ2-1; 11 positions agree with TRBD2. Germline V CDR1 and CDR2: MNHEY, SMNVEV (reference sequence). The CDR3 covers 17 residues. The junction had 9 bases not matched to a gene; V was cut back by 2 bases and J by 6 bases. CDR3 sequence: CASSLPTSGSLRNEQFF. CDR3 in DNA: TGTGCCAGCAGTTTACCTACTAGCGGGAGCCTTCGCAATGAGCAGTTCTTC.

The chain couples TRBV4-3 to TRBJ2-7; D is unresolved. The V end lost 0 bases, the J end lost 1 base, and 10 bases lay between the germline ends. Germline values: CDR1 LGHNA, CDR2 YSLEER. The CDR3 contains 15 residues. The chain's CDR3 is CASSQDEETSYEQYF. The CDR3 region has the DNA TGCGCCAGCAGCCAAGATGAAGAAACTTCCTACGAGCAGTACTTC.

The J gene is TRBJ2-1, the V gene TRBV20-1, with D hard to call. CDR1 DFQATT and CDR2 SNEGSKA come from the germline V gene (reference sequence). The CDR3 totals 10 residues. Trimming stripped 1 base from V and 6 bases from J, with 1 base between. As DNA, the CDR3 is TGCAGTGCTAGAGTCAATGAGCAGTTCTTC. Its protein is CSARVNEQFF.

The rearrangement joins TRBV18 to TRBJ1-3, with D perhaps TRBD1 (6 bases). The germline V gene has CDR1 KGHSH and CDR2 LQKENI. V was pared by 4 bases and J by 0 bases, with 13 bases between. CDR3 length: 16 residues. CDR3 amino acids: CASSLWDTRSGNTIYF. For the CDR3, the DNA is TGTGCCAGCTCACTATGGGACACCCGCTCTGGAAACACCATATATTTT.

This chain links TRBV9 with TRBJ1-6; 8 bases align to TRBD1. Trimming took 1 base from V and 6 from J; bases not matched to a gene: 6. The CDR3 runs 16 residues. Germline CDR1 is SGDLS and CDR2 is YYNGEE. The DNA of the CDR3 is TGTGCCAGCAGCGTAACAGAGGACAGGGCTAATTCACCCCTCCACTTT. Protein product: CASSVTEDRANSPLHF.

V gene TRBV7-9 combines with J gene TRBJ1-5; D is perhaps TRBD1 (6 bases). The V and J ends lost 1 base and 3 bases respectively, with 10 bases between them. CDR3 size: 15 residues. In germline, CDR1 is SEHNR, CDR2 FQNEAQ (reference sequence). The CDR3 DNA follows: TGTGCCAGCAGCTTAGAGGGGGGCTACAATCAGCCCCAGCATTTT. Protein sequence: CASSLEGGYNQPQHF.

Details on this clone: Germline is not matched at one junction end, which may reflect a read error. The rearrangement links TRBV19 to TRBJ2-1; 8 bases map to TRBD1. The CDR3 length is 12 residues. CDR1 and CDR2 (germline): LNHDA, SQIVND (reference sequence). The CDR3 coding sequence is TGTGCCAGTAGTATCCCTGACAGGGGAAGAATCTTC. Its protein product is CASSIPDRGRIF.

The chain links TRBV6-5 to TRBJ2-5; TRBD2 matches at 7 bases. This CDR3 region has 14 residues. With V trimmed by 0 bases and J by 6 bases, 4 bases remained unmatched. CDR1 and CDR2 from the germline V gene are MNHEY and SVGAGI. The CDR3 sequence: CASSYSGGVKTQYF. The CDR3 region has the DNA TGTGCCAGCAGTTACTCGGGGGGGGTAAAGACCCAGTACTTC.

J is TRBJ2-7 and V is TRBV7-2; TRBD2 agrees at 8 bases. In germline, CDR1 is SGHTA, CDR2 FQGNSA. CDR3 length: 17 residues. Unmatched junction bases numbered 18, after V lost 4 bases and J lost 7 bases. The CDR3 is CASSSLGEGGRLREQYF. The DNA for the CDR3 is TGTGCCAGCAGCTCGCTGGGTGAGGGCGGGAGGCTTAGGGAGCAGTACTTC.

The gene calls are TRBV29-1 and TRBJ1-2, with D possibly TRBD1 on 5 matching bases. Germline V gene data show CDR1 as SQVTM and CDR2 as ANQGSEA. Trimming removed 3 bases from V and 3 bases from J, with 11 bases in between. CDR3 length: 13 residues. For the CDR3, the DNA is TGCAGCGTTGACGAAGGGACCGACTATGGCTACACCTTC. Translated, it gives CSVDEGTDYGYTF.

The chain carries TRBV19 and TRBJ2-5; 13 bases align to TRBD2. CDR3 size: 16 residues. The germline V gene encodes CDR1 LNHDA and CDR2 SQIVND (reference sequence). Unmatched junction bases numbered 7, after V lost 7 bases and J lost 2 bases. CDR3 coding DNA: TGTGCCAGTACCGGAGGGACTAGCGGGGCTCAAGAGACCCAGTACTTC. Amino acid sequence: CASTGGTSGAQETQYF.

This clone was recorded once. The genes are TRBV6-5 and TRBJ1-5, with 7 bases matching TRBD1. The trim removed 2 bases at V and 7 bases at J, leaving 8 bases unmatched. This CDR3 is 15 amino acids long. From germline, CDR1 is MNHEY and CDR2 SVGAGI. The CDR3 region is CASSYTAEQGQPQHF. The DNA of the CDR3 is TGTGCCAGCAGTTACACGGCAGAACAGGGGCAGCCCCAGCATTTT.

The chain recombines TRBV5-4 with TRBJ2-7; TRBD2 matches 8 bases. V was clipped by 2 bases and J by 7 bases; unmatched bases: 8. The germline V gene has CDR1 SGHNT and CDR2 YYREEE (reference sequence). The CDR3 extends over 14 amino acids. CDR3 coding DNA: TGTGCCAGCAGCTTCTCTAGCGGGTCGGGGGAGCAGTACTTC. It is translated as CASSFSSGSGEQYF.

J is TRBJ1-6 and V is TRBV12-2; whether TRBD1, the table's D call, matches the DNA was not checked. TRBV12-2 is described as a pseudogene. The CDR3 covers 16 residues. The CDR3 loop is CASRLARGTGGSPLHF. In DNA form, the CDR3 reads TGTGCAAGTCGCTTAGCGAGAGGGACAGGGGGTTCACCCCTCCACTTT.